This TCR beta chain is drawn from a study of patients and donors after allogeneic stem cell transplantation. This clonotype was seen a few times. Looked up from germline, CDR1 is MNHEY and CDR2 is SMNVEV (reference sequence). The CDR3 has 16 residues. V lost 1 base, J lost 10 bases, and 17 bases lay in between. TCRdb redid the calling of the RT-PCR reads with MiXCR, one entry per CDR3 protein. The table records about 200,000 distinct CDR3 sequences, 35% to 45% of them present only once. Input material: blood, either unsorted or a sorted T cell fraction (not recorded which). The receptor comes from a human donor who was either an allogeneic HSCT recipient or a stem cell or donor lymphocyte infusion donor (not recorded which). It is not recorded whose cells these are; they may come from a transplant donor. The chain has TRBV27 and TRBJ1-6; D remains ambiguous. CDR3: CASSLWKPGLRSPLHF. For the CDR3, the DNA is TGTGCCAGCAGTTTATGGAAGCCGGGTTTACGGTCACCCCTCCACTTT.